This T cell receptor (beta chain) was identified during a study of PD-1 blockade in mismatch repair-deficient tumors. Whole-study findings and limits: Rapid post-treatment expansion, then contraction, generally preceding radiologic response, marked tumor-resident clones.

The data were produced by immunoSEQ multiplex PCR, yet TCRdb's version contains in-frame clones alone and is incomplete. In the table there are about 120,000 clones, 88% of which are singletons. To note about this clone: The target antigen is unknown.

This clonotype was sampled from an adult with mismatch repair-deficient cancer. The sequencing here drew on peripheral blood, taken approximately 70 weeks after starting pembrolizumab.

The CDR3: CASSTGQYNEQFF. CDR3 bases: TGTGCCAGCAGTACGGGCCAATACAATGAGCAGTTCTTC. This chain links TRBV27 with TRBJ2-1; the D is unclear. Germline CDR1 reads MNHEY; CDR2 reads SMNVEV (reference sequence). V gave up 5 bases and J gave up 4 bases, with 9 bases separating them. CDR3 size: 13 residues.